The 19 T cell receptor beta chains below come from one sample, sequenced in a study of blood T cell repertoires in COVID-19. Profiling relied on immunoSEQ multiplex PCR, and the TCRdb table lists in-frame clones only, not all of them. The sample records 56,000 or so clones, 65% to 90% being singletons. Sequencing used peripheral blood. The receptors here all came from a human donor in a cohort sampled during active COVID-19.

The CDR3 sequence is CASSSPGLGIQYF. The CDR3 DNA reads as TGTGCCAGTAGTTCACCGGGACTAGGCATTCAGTACTTC. The chain combines TRBV19 with TRBJ2-4, with 8 bases lining up with TRBD2. CDR1 LNHDA and CDR2 SQIVND come from the germline V gene (reference sequence). Trimming cost V 5 bases and J 9 bases; bases outside gene matches: 6. This CDR3 has 13 amino acids. Full variable domain (outside the CDR3, taken from reference TRBV19 and TRBJ2-4): DGGITQSPKYLFRKEGQNVTLSCEQNLNHDAMYWYRQDPGQGLRLIYYSQIVNDFQKGDIAEGYSVSREKKESFPLTVTSAQKNPTAFYLCASSSPGLGIQYFGAGTRLSVL.

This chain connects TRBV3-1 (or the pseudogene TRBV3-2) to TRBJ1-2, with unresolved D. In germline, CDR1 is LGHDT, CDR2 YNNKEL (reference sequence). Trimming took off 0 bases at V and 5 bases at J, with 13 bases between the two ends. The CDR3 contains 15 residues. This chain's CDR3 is CASSQEYLSGYGYTF. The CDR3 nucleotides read TGTGCCAGCAGCCAAGAATACCTTAGCGGGTATGGCTACACCTTC.

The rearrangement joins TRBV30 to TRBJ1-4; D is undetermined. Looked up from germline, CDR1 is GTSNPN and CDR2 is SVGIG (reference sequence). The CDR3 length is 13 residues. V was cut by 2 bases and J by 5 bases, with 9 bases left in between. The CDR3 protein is CAWSWRQNEKLFF. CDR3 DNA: TGTGCCTGGAGTTGGCGGCAGAATGAAAAACTGTTTTTT.

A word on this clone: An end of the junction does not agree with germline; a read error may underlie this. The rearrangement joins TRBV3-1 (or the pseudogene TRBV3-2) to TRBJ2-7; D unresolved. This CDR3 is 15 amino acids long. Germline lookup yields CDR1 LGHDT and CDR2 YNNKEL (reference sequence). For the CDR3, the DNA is TGTGCCAGCAGCCAACCCCCTCTAGGCTCCAACGAGCAGTACTTC. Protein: CASSQPPLGSNEQYF.

CDR3 in amino acids: CASSQAPGDSYNSPLHF. In DNA, the CDR3 is TGCGCCAGCAGCCAAGCCCCCGGGGACTCCTATAATTCACCCCTCCACTTT. This sequence joins TRBV4-3 and TRBJ1-6; D unclear. Germline CDR1 is LGHNA and CDR2 is YSLEER. CDR3 length equals 17 residues. The ends were cut back, 1 base at V and 0 bases at J, with 10 bases in the middle.

The CDR3 loop is CASSHISGSSTDTQYF. DNA of the CDR3: TGTGCCAGCTCACACATTAGCGGGAGCTCCACAGATACGCAGTATTTT. The chain is built from TRBV18 and TRBJ2-3; 9 positions match TRBD2. The CDR3 sequence is 16 residues long. Unmatched junction bases numbered 7, after V lost 4 bases and J lost 2 bases. The germline gives CDR1 KGHSH, CDR2 LQKENI.

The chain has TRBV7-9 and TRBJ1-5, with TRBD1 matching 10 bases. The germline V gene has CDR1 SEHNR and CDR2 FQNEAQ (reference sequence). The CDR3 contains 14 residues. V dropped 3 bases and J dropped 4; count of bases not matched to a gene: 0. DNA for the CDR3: TGTGCCAGCAGCTTGGGACAGGGGAATCAGCCCCAGCATTTT. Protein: CASSLGQGNQPQHF. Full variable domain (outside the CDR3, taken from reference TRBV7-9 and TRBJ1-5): DTGVSQNPRHKITKRGQNVTFRCDPISEHNRLYWYRQTLGQGPEFLTYFQNEAQLEKSRLLSDRFSAERPKGSFSTLEIQRTEQGDSAMYLCASSLGQGNQPQHFGDGTRLSIL.

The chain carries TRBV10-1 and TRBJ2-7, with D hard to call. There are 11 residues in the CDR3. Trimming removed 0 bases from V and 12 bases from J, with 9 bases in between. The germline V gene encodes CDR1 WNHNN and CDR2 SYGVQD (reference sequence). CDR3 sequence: CASSESEQLYF. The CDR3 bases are TGCGCCAGCAGTGAGTCGGAACAGTTGTACTTC.

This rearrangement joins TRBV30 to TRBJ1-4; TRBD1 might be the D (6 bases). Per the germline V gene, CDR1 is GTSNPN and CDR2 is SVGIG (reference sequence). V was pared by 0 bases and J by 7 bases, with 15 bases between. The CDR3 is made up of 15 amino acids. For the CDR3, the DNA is TGTGCCTGGAGTGTACTCGGCAGGGGAAGTGAAAAACTGTTTTTT. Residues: CAWSVLGRGSEKLFF.

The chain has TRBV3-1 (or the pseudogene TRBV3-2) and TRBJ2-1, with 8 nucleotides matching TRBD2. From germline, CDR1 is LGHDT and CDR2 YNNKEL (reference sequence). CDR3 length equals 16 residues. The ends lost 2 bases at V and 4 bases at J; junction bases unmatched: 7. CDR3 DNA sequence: TGTGCCAGCAGCCAATCCACTAGCGGCCGTTACAATGAGCAGTTCTTC. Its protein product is CASSQSTSGRYNEQFF.

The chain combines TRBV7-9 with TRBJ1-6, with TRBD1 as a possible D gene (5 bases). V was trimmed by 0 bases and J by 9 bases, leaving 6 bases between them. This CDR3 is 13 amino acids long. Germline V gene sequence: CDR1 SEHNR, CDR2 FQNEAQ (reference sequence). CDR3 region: CASSLAGASPLHF. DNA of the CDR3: TGTGCCAGCAGCTTAGCAGGGGCTTCACCCCTCCACTTT. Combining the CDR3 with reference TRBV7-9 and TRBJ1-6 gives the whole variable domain DTGVSQNPRHKITKRGQNVTFRCDPISEHNRLYWYRQTLGQGPEFLTYFQNEAQLEKSRLLSDRFSAERPKGSFSTLEIQRTEQGDSAMYLCASSLAGASPLHFGNGTRLTVT.

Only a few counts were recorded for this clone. The CDR3 DNA is TGTGCCAGCAATCGACAGGGTAACACCATATATTTT. Its translation: CASNRQGNTIYF. This sequence joins TRBV28 and TRBJ1-3; 7 bases match TRBD1. The CDR3 totals 12 residues. The V gene end was trimmed by 7 bases and the J gene end by 7 bases; junction bases not matched to a gene: 4. CDR1 and CDR2 from the germline V gene are MDHEN and SYDVKM.

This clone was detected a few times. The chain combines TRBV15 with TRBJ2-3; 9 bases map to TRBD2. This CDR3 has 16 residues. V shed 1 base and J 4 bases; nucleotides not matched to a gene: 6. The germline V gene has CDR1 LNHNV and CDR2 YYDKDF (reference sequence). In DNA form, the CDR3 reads TGTGCCACCAGCAGAGGCGGGAGGGCCGTGGCAGATACGCAGTATTTT. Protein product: CATSRGGRAVADTQYF.

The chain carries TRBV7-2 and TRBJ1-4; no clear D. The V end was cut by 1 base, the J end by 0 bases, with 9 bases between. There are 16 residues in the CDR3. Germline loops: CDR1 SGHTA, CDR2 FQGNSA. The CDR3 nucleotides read TGTGCCAGCAGCTTAGGCGCCAGCGCAACTAATGAAAAACTGTTTTTT. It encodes CASSLGASATNEKLFF.

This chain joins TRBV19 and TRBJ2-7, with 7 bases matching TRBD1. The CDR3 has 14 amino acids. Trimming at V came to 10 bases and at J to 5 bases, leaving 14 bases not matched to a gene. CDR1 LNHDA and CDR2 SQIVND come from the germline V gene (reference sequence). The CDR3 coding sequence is TGTGCCACCCAGGGGGTCGGCCTTAGGAACGAGCAGTACTTC. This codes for CATQGVGLRNEQYF.

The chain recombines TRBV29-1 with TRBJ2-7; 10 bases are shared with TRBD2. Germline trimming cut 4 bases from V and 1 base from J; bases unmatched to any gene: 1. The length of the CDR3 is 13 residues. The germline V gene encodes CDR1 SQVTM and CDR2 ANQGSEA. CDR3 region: CSVGTSGSYEQYF. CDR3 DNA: TGCAGCGTTGGGACTAGCGGTTCCTACGAGCAGTACTTC.

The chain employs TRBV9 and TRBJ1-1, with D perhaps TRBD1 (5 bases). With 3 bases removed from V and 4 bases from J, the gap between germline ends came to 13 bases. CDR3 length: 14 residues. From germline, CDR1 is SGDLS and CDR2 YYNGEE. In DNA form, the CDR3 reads TGTGCCAGCAGCGAAACAGGTCGCGGCACTGAAGCTTTCTTT. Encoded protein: CASSETGRGTEAFF.

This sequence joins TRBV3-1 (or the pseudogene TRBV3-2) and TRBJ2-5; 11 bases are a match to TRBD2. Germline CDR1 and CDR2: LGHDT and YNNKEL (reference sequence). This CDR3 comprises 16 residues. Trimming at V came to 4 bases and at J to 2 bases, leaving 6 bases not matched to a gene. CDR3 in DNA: TGTGCCAGCAGCCGGTACGGGACTAGCGGACAAGAGACCCAGTACTTC. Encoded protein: CASSRYGTSGQETQYF.

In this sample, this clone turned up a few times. CDR3 DNA: TGCAGTGCCTCCATAACTGTTGAAGCTTTCTTT. Translated: CSASITVEAFF. The J gene is TRBJ1-1, the V gene TRBV20-1; D is unclear. The CDR3 length is 11 residues. Germline V lookup: CDR1 DFQATT, CDR2 SNEGSKA (reference sequence). V was cut by 6 bases and J by 7 bases, with 12 bases left in between.